This T cell receptor beta chain was profiled in a study of cytomegalovirus exposure and HLA in healthy donors. Though nominally healthy at sampling, donors likely had unrecorded immune exposures. General study findings and limits: Later work showed greater clonal expansion in HLA-associated TCR beta chains than in equally common others.

The PCR made use of 60 Vbeta and 13 Jbeta primers. Clones were read by immunoSEQ multiplex PCR, and TCRdb kept only the in-frame ones, dropping some. Here the sample spans around 90,000 clones, roughly 77% being singletons. From germline, CDR1 is SGHRS and CDR2 YFSETQ. The V end lost 5 bases, the J end lost 7 bases, and 13 bases lay between the germline ends. This CDR3 is built from 14 residues. This clone came up a few times. Its antigen is as yet unknown. The source material was PBMCs. This TCR came from a man younger than 40 in good health and CMV-seronegative. The rearrangement joins TRBV5-1 to TRBJ1-6; maybe TRBD1 (6 bases). The CDR3 loop reads CASRLTGTNSPLHF. CDR3 DNA: TGCGCCAGCAGACTTACAGGGACCAATTCACCCCTCCACTTT.